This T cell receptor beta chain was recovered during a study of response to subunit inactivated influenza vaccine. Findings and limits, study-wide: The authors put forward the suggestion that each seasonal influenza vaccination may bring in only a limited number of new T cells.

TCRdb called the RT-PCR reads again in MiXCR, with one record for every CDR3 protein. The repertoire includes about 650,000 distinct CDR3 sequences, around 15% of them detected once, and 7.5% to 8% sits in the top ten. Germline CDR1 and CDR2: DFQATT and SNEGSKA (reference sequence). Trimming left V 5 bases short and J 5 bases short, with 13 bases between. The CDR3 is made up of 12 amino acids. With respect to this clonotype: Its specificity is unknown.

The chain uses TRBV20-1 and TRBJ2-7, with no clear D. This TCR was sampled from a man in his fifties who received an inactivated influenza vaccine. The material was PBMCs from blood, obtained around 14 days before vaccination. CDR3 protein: CSAESQGDEQYF. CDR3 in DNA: TGCAGTGCTGAGTCGCAAGGCGACGAGCAGTACTTC.